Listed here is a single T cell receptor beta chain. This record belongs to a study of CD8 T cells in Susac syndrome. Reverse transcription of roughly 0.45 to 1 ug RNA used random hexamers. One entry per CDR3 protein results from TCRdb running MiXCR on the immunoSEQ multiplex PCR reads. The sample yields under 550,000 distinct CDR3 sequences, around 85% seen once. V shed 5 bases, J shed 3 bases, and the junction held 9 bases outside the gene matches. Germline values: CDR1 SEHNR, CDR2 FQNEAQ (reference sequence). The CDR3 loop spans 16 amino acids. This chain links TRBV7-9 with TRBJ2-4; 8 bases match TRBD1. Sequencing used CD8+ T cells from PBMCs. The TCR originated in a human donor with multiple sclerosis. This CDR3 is CASSVLGTGDKNIQYF. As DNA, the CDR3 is TGTGCCAGCAGCGTTCTCGGGACAGGCGACAAAAACATTCAGTACTTC. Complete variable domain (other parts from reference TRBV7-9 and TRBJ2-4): DTGVSQNPRHKITKRGQNVTFRCDPISEHNRLYWYRQTLGQGPEFLTYFQNEAQLEKSRLLSDRFSAERPKGSFSTLEIQRTEQGDSAMYLCASSVLGTGDKNIQYFGAGTRLSVL.